Listed here are 16 T cell receptor beta chains from one sample, sequenced in a study of PD-1 blockade in classical Hodgkin lymphoma. Libraries were prepared by immunoSEQ multiplex PCR; TCRdb keeps only in-frame clonotypes and omits some of them. The sample comprises several thousand clones, over 80% of which are singletons, and 25% to 35% rests with the top ten. Time point given: cycle 4 day 1 (C4D1), after less than 7 weeks of nivolumab. In every patient, relapse followed autologous stem cell transplantation, while exposure to brentuximab vedotin differed. The source material was peripheral blood mononuclear cells (PBMCs), sampled before the fourth cycle of nivolumab. The receptors come from a human donor with classical Hodgkin lymphoma.

This clone was recorded a few times. The CDR3 DNA reads as TGTGCCAGCAGCGCATACAATGAGCAGTTCTTC. Its translation is CASSAYNEQFF. The V gene is TRBV14, the J gene TRBJ2-1; D is uncertain. Germline V lookup: CDR1 SGHDN, CDR2 FVKESK. The CDR3 consists of 11 residues. The V end lost 5 bases, the J end lost 4 bases, and 3 bases lay between the germline ends. The entire variable domain, with the rest obtained from reference TRBV14 and TRBJ2-1, is as follows: EAGVTQFPSHSVIEKGQTVTLRCDPISGHDNLYWYRRVMGKEIKFLLHFVKESKQDESGMPNNRFLAERTGGTYSTLKVQPAELEDSGVYFCASSAYNEQFFGPGTRLTVL.

This chain connects TRBV19 to TRBJ1-1; maybe TRBD1 (5 bases). This CDR3 region has 13 residues. Germline V CDR1 and CDR2: LNHDA, SQIVND (reference sequence). V was pared by 5 bases and J by 4 bases, with 11 bases between. In DNA form, the CDR3 reads TGTGCCAGTAGTCGGGGGAGAGTCACTGAAGCTTTCTTT. Protein product: CASSRGRVTEAFF.

The chain is built from TRBV18 and TRBJ2-7; D not certain. V lost 1 base and J 1 base, leaving 5 bases between the germline ends. Germline lookup yields CDR1 KGHSH and CDR2 LQKENI. The CDR3 has 13 residues. The CDR3 bases are TGTGCCAGCTCACCACTAGAGTCCTACGAGCAGTACTTC. Protein product: CASSPLESYEQYF.

The V gene is TRBV5-8, the J gene TRBJ2-5; either TRBD1 or TRBD2 may supply D (5 bases each). The better agreement between TRBJ2-7 and the DNA end casts doubt on the J call. In germline, CDR1 is SGHTS, CDR2 YDEGEE. This CDR3 is 17 amino acids long. Here the CDR3 DNA reads TGTGCCAGCAGCAAATATCCGGGACCTGGGTTTGCCTACGAGCAGTACTTC. This codes for CASSKYPGPGFAYEQYF.

The V call is TRBV4-1, the J call TRBJ1-1; a weak D match, TRBD1 (5 bases). The CDR3 is 16 amino acids. Germline CDR1 reads MGHRA; CDR2 reads YSYEKL. V lost 0 bases and J 3 bases, leaving 14 bases between the germline ends. The CDR3 region has the DNA TGCGCCAGCAGCCAAGATGGGGCAGGGACCCACACTGAAGCTTTCTTT. Protein: CASSQDGAGTHTEAFF.

The sample holds one count of this clone. The V call is TRBV7-6, the J call TRBJ1-3; maybe TRBD1 (6 bases). Trimming took 1 base from V and 0 from J, leaving 10 bases between them. Germline V gene data show CDR1 as SGHVS and CDR2 as FNYEAQ. The CDR3 is made up of 16 amino acids. CDR3 region: CASSLGQAFSGNTIYF. CDR3 coding DNA: TGTGCCAGCAGCTTAGGACAGGCTTTCTCTGGAAACACCATATATTTT.

This clone was recorded once. The rearrangement links TRBV20-1 to TRBJ2-7; tentatively, D is TRBD1 or TRBD2 (5 bases each). Germline V gene lookup returns CDR1 DFQATT and CDR2 SNEGSKA (reference sequence). V shed 1 base and J shed 11 bases, with 12 bases lying between them. The CDR3 sequence is 11 residues long. CDR3 region: CSARARGVEYF. The CDR3 nucleotides are TGCAGTGCTAGAGCCCGAGGGGTTGAGTACTTC.

V is TRBV5-1 and J is TRBJ2-3, with 8 bases identical to TRBD1. The germline V gene has CDR1 SGHRS and CDR2 YFSETQ. This CDR3 is 16 amino acids long. V was pared by 0 bases and J by 3 bases, with 6 bases of the junction left unmatched. In DNA form, the CDR3 reads TGCGCCAGCAGCTTGGGACAGGGGAAGAGGACAGATACGCAGTATTTT. Residues: CASSLGQGKRTDTQYF.

The chain is built from TRBV10-3 and TRBJ2-2, with D uncertain. Germline lookup yields CDR1 ENHRY and CDR2 SYGVKD. This CDR3 comprises 14 residues. V was pared by 6 bases and J by 2 bases, with 10 bases between. CDR3 loop: CAIRLQINTGELFF. DNA for the CDR3: TGTGCCATCAGACTACAGATTAACACCGGGGAGCTGTTTTTT.

The chain links TRBV18 to TRBJ2-7; TRBD1 matches at 8 bases. V shed 8 bases and J 0 bases; nucleotides not matched to a gene: 6. This CDR3 comprises 14 residues. Germline V CDR1 and CDR2: KGHSH, LQKENI. CDR3 region: CASRRTGSSYEQYF. DNA for the CDR3: TGTGCCAGCCGACGGACAGGGAGCTCCTACGAGCAGTACTTC. The full variable domain, completed using reference TRBV18 and TRBJ2-7, is NAGVMQNPRHLVRRRGQEARLRCSPMKGHSHVYWYRQLPEEGLKFMVYLQKENIIDESGMPKERFSAEFPKEGPSILRIQQVVRGDSAAYFCASRRTGSSYEQYFGPGTRLTVT.

The chain recombines TRBV7-9 with TRBJ1-5; no clear D. V was trimmed by 6 bases and J by 3 bases, leaving 6 bases between them. CDR1 is SEHNR, CDR2 FQNEAQ, per germline (reference sequence). This CDR3 comprises 12 residues. The CDR3 spells CASSKVNQPQHF. DNA of the CDR3: TGTGCCAGCAGTAAGGTCAATCAGCCCCAGCATTTT.

The chain links TRBV4-3 to TRBJ2-5; 12 nucleotides align to TRBD2. CDR1 LGHNA and CDR2 YSLEER come from the germline V gene. Trimming took 3 bases from V and 3 from J; bases not matched to a gene: 17. The CDR3 runs to 20 residues. CDR3 DNA: TGCGCCAGCAGCCAGGCCGTACTAGCGGGGGGTGTCTTTATGGAAGAGACCCAGTACTTC. Amino acids: CASSQAVLAGGVFMEETQYF.

V and J are TRBV7-6 and TRBJ2-1; TRBD2 agrees at 9 bases. The CDR3 spans 17 residues. CDR1 and CDR2 from the germline V gene are SGHVS and FNYEAQ. V lost 4 bases, J lost 2 bases, and 9 bases stayed unmatched. CDR3 region: CASSSLSGLATYNEQFF. In nucleotides, the CDR3 is TGTGCCAGCAGCTCCCTAAGCGGACTAGCGACCTACAATGAGCAGTTCTTC.

The chain employs TRBV7-2 and TRBJ2-1; 9 nucleotides match TRBD1. V trimming: 3 bases; J trimming: 2 bases; junction bases outside the gene matches: 2. The CDR3 is 15 residues long. Germline values: CDR1 SGHTA, CDR2 FQGNSA. CDR3 region: CASSFGQGPYNEQFF. CDR3 in DNA: TGTGCCAGCAGCTTTGGACAGGGGCCCTACAATGAGCAGTTCTTC.

This chain links TRBV7-9 with TRBJ2-5; 11 nucleotides line up with TRBD2. CDR3 size: 16 residues. From germline, CDR1 is SEHNR and CDR2 FQNEAQ (reference sequence). Germline trimming cut 3 bases from V and 3 bases from J; bases unmatched to any gene: 6. Here the CDR3 DNA reads TGTGCCAGCAGCTTCCGACTAGCGGGGCACAAAGAGACCCAGTACTTC. Protein product: CASSFRLAGHKETQYF. Full variable domain (missing parts from reference TRBV7-9 and TRBJ2-5): DTGVSQNPRHKITKRGQNVTFRCDPISEHNRLYWYRQTLGQGPEFLTYFQNEAQLEKSRLLSDRFSAERPKGSFSTLEIQRTEQGDSAMYLCASSFRLAGHKETQYFGPGTRLLVL.

The rearrangement joins TRBV5-1 to TRBJ2-5; 11 bases are shared with TRBD2. This CDR3 is 16 amino acids long. Germline values: CDR1 SGHRS, CDR2 YFSETQ. The V gene end was trimmed by 3 bases and the J gene end by 2 bases; junction bases not matched to a gene: 6. CDR3 DNA sequence: TGCGCCAGCAGCTCGATGACTAGCGGGGCACAAGAGACCCAGTACTTC. Protein product: CASSSMTSGAQETQYF. The full variable domain, rest sourced from reference TRBV5-1 and TRBJ2-5, is KAGVTQTPRYLIKTRGQQVTLSCSPISGHRSVSWYQQTPGQGLQFLFEYFSETQRNKGNFPGRFSGRQFSNSRSEMNVSTLELGDSALYLCASSSMTSGAQETQYFGPGTRLLVL.